Listed here are 28 T cell receptor beta chains from one sample, sequenced in a study of cytomegalovirus exposure and HLA in healthy donors. The PCR had 60 Vbeta and 13 Jbeta primers. Profiling relied on immunoSEQ multiplex PCR, and the TCRdb table lists in-frame clones only, not all of them. This sample yields roughly 290,000 clones, of which 80% are seen a single time; about 0.3% belongs to the top ten. Sample: PBMCs. These receptors were obtained from a girl aged 2-15 years in good health and CMV-seronegative.

The chain couples TRBV30 to TRBJ2-2, with D hard to call. V lost 0 bases and J 3 bases, leaving 8 bases between the germline ends. CDR1 is GTSNPN, CDR2 SVGIG, per germline (reference sequence). This CDR3 has 14 residues. The CDR3 DNA is TGTGCCTGGAGTGTCCGACTCTACACCGGGGAGCTGTTTTTT. Protein product: CAWSVRLYTGELFF.

The chain combines TRBV7-8 with TRBJ2-7; tentatively, D is TRBD2 (8 bases). The CDR3 is 16 residues long. Trimming left V 5 bases short and J 4 bases short, with 21 bases between. Germline loops: CDR1 SGHVS, CDR2 FQNEAQ. In DNA, the CDR3 is TGTGCCAGCAGCCGAAGCGGGGGACAGATAACTTACGAGCAGTACTTC. Translated, it gives CASSRSGGQITYEQYF.

The chain is built from TRBV18 and TRBJ2-7; maybe TRBD2 (5 bases). CDR3 length: 13 amino acids. V lost 3 bases to trimming and J lost 4 bases, with 10 bases between them. CDR1 and CDR2 from the germline V gene are KGHSH and LQKENI. CDR3 loop: CASSPDGVYEQYF. CDR3 coding DNA: TGTGCCAGCTCACCCGACGGGGTATACGAGCAGTACTTC.

This sequence joins TRBV2 and TRBJ2-7; D possibly corresponds to TRBD2 (5 bases). Germline-derived CDR1 and CDR2 are SNHLY and FYNNEI. CDR3 length equals 14 residues. V was cut by 4 bases and J by 4 bases, with 14 bases left in between. Here the CDR3 DNA reads TGTGCCAGCAGTGTCCGGGGTGGGTCTTACGAGCAGTACTTC. Translating it yields CASSVRGGSYEQYF. Looking up the rest from reference TRBV2 and TRBJ2-7 gives the full variable domain: EPEVTQTPSHQVTQMGQEVILRCVPISNHLYFYWYRQILGQKVEFLVSFYNNEISEKSEIFDDQFSVERPDGSNFTLKIRSTKLEDSAMYFCASSVRGGSYEQYFGPGTRLTVT.

The chain couples TRBV5-6 to TRBJ2-3; 11 nucleotides align to TRBD2. Germline values: CDR1 SGHDT, CDR2 YYEEEE. The V segment lost 2 bases and the J segment 7 bases; nucleotides outside the gene matches: 6. The CDR3 totals 15 residues. The CDR3 loop reads CASSFVASGRNTQYF. DNA for the CDR3: TGTGCCAGCAGCTTCGTGGCTAGCGGGAGGAATACGCAGTATTTT.

This chain joins TRBV6-5 and TRBJ2-7, with 8 bases lining up with TRBD1. CDR1 is MNHEY and CDR2 is SVGAGI in the germline V gene. The J segment lost 5 bases and the V segment lost 2 bases, leaving 8 bases of the junction unmatched. The CDR3 runs 15 residues. This CDR3 is CASSYTRQGLNEQYF. CDR3 in DNA: TGTGCCAGCAGTTACACCCGACAGGGGCTCAACGAGCAGTACTTC.

The gene calls are TRBV7-9 and TRBJ1-1; D is unclear. The CDR3 length is 17 residues. Germline loops: CDR1 SEHNR, CDR2 FQNEAQ (reference sequence). Trimming took 3 bases from V and 3 from J, leaving 20 bases between them. The CDR3 DNA follows: TGTGCCAGCAGCTTCGCGGAAGGTTACGGCAGCTACACTGAAGCTTTCTTT. Translation: CASSFAEGYGSYTEAFF.

This chain links TRBV27 with TRBJ2-5; TRBD1 matches 7 bases. The CDR3 is 20 residues long. The trim removed 6 bases at V and 1 base at J, leaving 23 bases unmatched. The V gene's germline CDR1 is MNHEY and CDR2 SMNVEV (reference sequence). The CDR3 reads CASRARSLSYGAGGQETQYF. For the CDR3, the DNA is TGTGCCAGCAGGGCTCGGAGTTTGAGTTATGGGGCAGGGGGCCAAGAGACCCAGTACTTC.

The chain recombines TRBV4-2 with TRBJ1-1; D is undetermined. V was clipped by 4 bases and J by 4 bases, with 10 bases between them. From germline, CDR1 is LGHNA and CDR2 YNFKEQ. This CDR3 is built from 13 residues. CDR3 DNA: TGTGCCAGCAGCCTAGACGGGTTCACTGAAGCTTTCTTT. Translated: CASSLDGFTEAFF.

This clone was observed once. This sample also contains other DNA sequences that code for the same CDR3. The chain carries TRBV9 and TRBJ2-7; 8 bases agree with TRBD2. This CDR3 is 14 amino acids long. Germline V gene lookup returns CDR1 SGDLS and CDR2 YYNGEE. Losses at the gene ends were 0 bases for V and 3 bases for J; bases not matched to a gene: 2. The CDR3 region is CASSVASGSYEQYF. CDR3 sequence (DNA): TGTGCCAGCAGCGTAGCCAGCGGGAGCTACGAGCAGTACTTC. Combining the CDR3 with reference TRBV9 and TRBJ2-7 gives the whole variable domain DSGVTQTPKHLITATGQRVTLRCSPRSGDLSVYWYQQSLDQGLQFLIQYYNGEERAKGNILERFSAQQFPDLHSELNLSSLELGDSALYFCASSVASGSYEQYFGPGTRLTVT.

This clone was recorded only once. This chain joins TRBV9 and TRBJ1-2, with D unresolved. V was trimmed by 4 bases and J by 6 bases, leaving 16 bases between them. The CDR3 totals 14 residues. Germline values: CDR1 SGDLS, CDR2 YYNGEE. The CDR3 DNA reads as TGTGCCAGCAGCCCCCGTTTGGGGAGAGATGGCTACACCTTC. Amino acid sequence: CASSPRLGRDGYTF.

The chain carries TRBV19 and TRBJ2-5; no definite D call. The CDR3 extends over 15 amino acids. CDR1 and CDR2 (germline): LNHDA, SQIVND (reference sequence). Trimming took 1 base from V and 2 from J, leaving 11 bases between them. The chain's CDR3 is CASSIGAGRQETQYF. CDR3 DNA sequence: TGTGCCAGTAGTATAGGGGCTGGCCGGCAAGAGACCCAGTACTTC.

The CDR3 region is CAWGRGQTIYGYTF. The CDR3 region has the DNA TGTGCCTGGGGAAGAGGACAGACAATCTATGGCTACACCTTC. V and J are TRBV30 and TRBJ1-2; tentatively, D is TRBD1 (6 bases). The V gene lost 5 bases and the J gene lost 4 bases, with 17 bases spanning the gap. This CDR3 comprises 14 residues. The germline CDR1 and CDR2 sequences are GTSNPN and SVGIG (reference sequence).

The rearrangement joins TRBV7-8 to TRBJ1-1; perhaps TRBD1 as D (6 bases). V dropped 3 bases and J dropped 4 bases, with 12 bases sitting between them. The CDR3 spans 14 residues. The germline gives CDR1 SGHVS, CDR2 FQNEAQ. CDR3 coding DNA: TGTGCCAGCAGCTTCTGGAAAGGGGGCACTGAAGCTTTCTTT. It encodes CASSFWKGGTEAFF.

This rearrangement joins TRBV5-1 to TRBJ2-5, with D uncertain. Germline V gives CDR1 SGHRS, CDR2 YFSETQ. Trimming stripped 1 base from V and 2 bases from J, with 12 bases between. The CDR3 length is 15 residues. CDR3 region: CASSLSASRQETQYF. The DNA of the CDR3 is TGCGCCAGCAGCTTGAGCGCTAGTCGGCAAGAGACCCAGTACTTC.

V and J are TRBV5-1 and TRBJ1-4; 9 nucleotides agree with TRBD1. Germline V gene sequence: CDR1 SGHRS, CDR2 YFSETQ. The V and J ends lost 4 bases and 5 bases, in that order; junction bases with no gene match: 3. This CDR3 has 14 amino acids. This CDR3 is CASSRDRENEKLFF. In nucleotides, the CDR3 is TGCGCCAGCAGCCGGGACAGGGAGAATGAAAAACTGTTTTTT.

This clone has just a few counts. The gene calls are TRBV30 and TRBJ1-1; tentatively, D is TRBD1 (6 bases). The CDR3 totals 15 residues. The V and J ends lost 2 bases and 0 bases respectively, with 13 bases between them. Per the germline V gene, CDR1 is GTSNPN and CDR2 is SVGIG (reference sequence). The CDR3 DNA reads TGTGCCTGGAGTCAATATGGGGGCATGAACACTGAAGCTTTCTTT. Translating gives CAWSQYGGMNTEAFF.

The chain is built from TRBV7-8 and TRBJ1-1; 10 bases agree with TRBD1. Germline CDR1 is SGHVS and CDR2 is FQNEAQ. V gave up 4 bases and J gave up 6 bases; unmatched junction bases: 8. The CDR3 sequence is 15 residues long. CDR3 DNA: TGTGCCAGCAGCTGGACAGGGGGAATTAACGCTGAAGCTTTCTTT. Amino acid sequence: CASSWTGGINAEAFF. Full variable domain (missing parts from reference TRBV7-8 and TRBJ1-1): GAGVSQSPRYKVAKRGQDVALRCDPISGHVSLFWYQQALGQGPEFLTYFQNEAQLDKSGLPSDRFFAERPEGSVSTLKIQRTQQEDSAVYLCASSWTGGINAEAFFGQGTRLTVV.

This chain uses TRBV15 with TRBJ1-2; D is unclear. The V and J ends lost 1 base and 1 base respectively, with 7 bases between them. The CDR3 contains 14 residues. Germline CDR1 LNHNV, CDR2 YYDKDF (reference sequence). CDR3 sequence reads: CATSRGEVNYGYTF. The CDR3 coding sequence is TGTGCCACCAGCAGAGGAGAGGTTAACTATGGCTACACCTTC.

The chain carries TRBV4-1 and TRBJ2-1; the match to TRBD2 covers 8 bases. The germline V gene has CDR1 MGHRA and CDR2 YSYEKL. J gave up 2 bases and V 5 bases, and 5 bases lay outside the gene matches. The CDR3 contains 15 residues. The CDR3 bases are TGCGCCAGCAGCATTCTAGCGGGCACCTACAATGAGCAGTTCTTC. Its translation is CASSILAGTYNEQFF.

V is TRBV7-3 and J is TRBJ2-3, with D tentatively TRBD1 (6 bases). Germline CDR1 reads SGHTA; CDR2 reads FQGTGA. V lost 11 bases and J 6 bases, leaving 24 bases between the germline ends. This CDR3 comprises 15 residues. The CDR3 here is CAVRDTQEGEDTQYF. The CDR3 DNA reads as TGTGCCGTCCGGGACACTCAAGAGGGGGAGGATACGCAGTATTTT.

This chain links TRBV7-2 with TRBJ2-7; 12 bases agree with TRBD1. J gave up 7 bases and V 3 bases, and 4 bases lay outside the gene matches. The CDR3 length is 14 residues. The germline V gene has CDR1 SGHTA and CDR2 FQGNSA. The CDR3 DNA follows: TGTGCCAGCAGCTTCCGGGACAGGGGGCTTGAGCAGTACTTC. Its translation is CASSFRDRGLEQYF.

The rearrangement joins TRBV5-1 to TRBJ2-7, with D unclear. The germline gives CDR1 SGHRS, CDR2 YFSETQ. V lost 7 bases and J 2 bases, leaving 16 bases between the germline ends. This CDR3 has 14 amino acids. The CDR3: CASADVRSTYEQYF. CDR3 DNA sequence: TGCGCCAGCGCCGATGTTAGATCTACCTACGAGCAGTACTTC.

The chain employs TRBV5-6 and TRBJ1-2; TRBD1 is a possible D gene (6 bases). The CDR3 consists of 12 residues. V was trimmed by 0 bases and J by 7 bases, leaving 7 bases between them. CDR1 and CDR2 from the germline V gene are SGHDT and YYEEEE. CDR3 in DNA: TGTGCCAGCAGCTTGGGACAGGTTGGCTACACCTTC. Translating it yields CASSLGQVGYTF.

V usage is TRBV5-6 and J usage is TRBJ1-2; 7 positions match TRBD1. In germline, CDR1 is SGHDT, CDR2 YYEEEE. With 0 bases clipped from V and 7 bases from J, the junction kept 9 bases outside the gene matches. The CDR3 length is 15 residues. CDR3 sequence (DNA): TGTGCCAGCAGCTTGGAAGAGACAGGGATTCGTGGCTACACCTTC. Its translation: CASSLEETGIRGYTF.

This rearrangement joins TRBV4-1 to TRBJ1-6, with TRBD1 as a possible D gene (6 bases). Germline CDR1 is MGHRA and CDR2 is YSYEKL. The CDR3 length is 18 residues. V lost 0 bases to trimming and J lost 10 bases, with 22 bases between them. CDR3: CASSQDYRSSLGGSPLHF. The CDR3 DNA reads TGCGCCAGCAGCCAAGATTATAGGAGTTCTTTAGGGGGATCACCCCTCCACTTT.

The chain uses TRBV7-8 and TRBJ1-5; D uncertain. The V end lost 5 bases, the J end lost 3 bases, and 11 bases lay between the germline ends. The CDR3 contains 14 residues. CDR1 SGHVS and CDR2 FQNEAQ come from the germline V gene. CDR3 in amino acids: CASSPQVSNQPQHF. CDR3 DNA: TGTGCCAGCAGCCCCCAGGTATCCAATCAGCCCCAGCATTTT. Full variable domain (missing parts from reference TRBV7-8 and TRBJ1-5): GAGVSQSPRYKVAKRGQDVALRCDPISGHVSLFWYQQALGQGPEFLTYFQNEAQLDKSGLPSDRFFAERPEGSVSTLKIQRTQQEDSAVYLCASSPQVSNQPQHFGDGTRLSIL.

The chain employs TRBV11-2 and TRBJ1-1; TRBD1 is a possible D gene (5 bases). The CDR3 is 12 residues long. V was clipped by 4 bases and J by 10 bases, with 13 bases between them. Germline lookup yields CDR1 SGHAT and CDR2 FQNNGV. The CDR3: CASSSQGLSAFF. CDR3 in DNA: TGTGCCAGCAGCTCTCAGGGTTTGTCAGCTTTCTTT.